Below, 5 T cell receptor beta chains from the same sample are listed, as sequenced in a study of graft-versus-host responses after intestinal transplantation. Repertoires were generated with immunoSEQ multiplex PCR, while TCRdb's copy carries only in-frame clones and drops some. Found here are 4,700 or so clones, about 65% of them singletons; the top ten hold 7.7%. Intraepithelial lymphocytes and lamina propria lymphocytes were released through processing of graft tissue. The sequencing used ileum tissue, collected 17 days after transplant. These receptors all stem from a human patient who received an intestinal transplant, so some T cells may come from the graft donor.

The CDR3 loop is CASKGTENTEAFF. The DNA for the CDR3 is TGTGCCAGCAAGGGGACAGAAAACACTGAAGCTTTCTTT. V is TRBV2 and J is TRBJ1-1; 7 nucleotides line up with TRBD1. V shed 7 bases and J 2 bases; nucleotides not matched to a gene: 4. There are 13 residues in the CDR3. From germline, CDR1 is SNHLY and CDR2 FYNNEI.

This chain joins TRBV28 and TRBJ2-7; 10 bases fit TRBD1. V gave up 6 bases and J gave up 3 bases; unmatched junction bases: 5. The CDR3 is 14 residues long. Germline assignment: CDR1 MDHEN and CDR2 SYDVKM. The CDR3: CASSRTGGGYEQYV. Here the CDR3 DNA reads TGTGCCAGCAGCAGGACAGGGGGTGGCTACGAGCAGTACGTC.

This rearrangement joins TRBV4-1 to TRBJ1-2; D ambiguous. CDR1 MGHRA and CDR2 YSYEKL come from the germline V gene. Trimming stripped 0 bases from V and 3 bases from J, with 14 bases between. The CDR3 sequence is 16 residues long. CDR3 in amino acids: CASSQDVRSAHYGYTF. The CDR3 DNA sequence: TGCGCCAGCAGCCAAGATGTTCGGTCCGCACACTATGGCTACACCTTC.

This chain joins TRBV6-5 and TRBJ1-1; 7 bases align to TRBD1. The CDR3 totals 13 residues. CDR1 and CDR2 from the germline V gene are MNHEY and SVGAGI. Trimming cost V 6 bases and J 5 bases; bases outside gene matches: 6. This CDR3 reads CASRGTVRTEAFF. In nucleotides, the CDR3 is TGTGCCAGCAGAGGGACAGTCCGAACTGAAGCTTTCTTT.

This clone was detected once. This chain uses TRBV27 with TRBJ2-1; 7 bases map to TRBD2. The CDR3 has 15 amino acids. CDR1 and CDR2 from the germline V gene are MNHEY and SMNVEV (reference sequence). Losses at the gene ends were 1 base for V and 7 bases for J; bases not matched to a gene: 7. This chain's CDR3 is CASSLWSPGGNEQFF. Here the CDR3 DNA reads TGTGCCAGCAGTTTATGGTCCCCCGGGGGGAATGAGCAGTTCTTC.